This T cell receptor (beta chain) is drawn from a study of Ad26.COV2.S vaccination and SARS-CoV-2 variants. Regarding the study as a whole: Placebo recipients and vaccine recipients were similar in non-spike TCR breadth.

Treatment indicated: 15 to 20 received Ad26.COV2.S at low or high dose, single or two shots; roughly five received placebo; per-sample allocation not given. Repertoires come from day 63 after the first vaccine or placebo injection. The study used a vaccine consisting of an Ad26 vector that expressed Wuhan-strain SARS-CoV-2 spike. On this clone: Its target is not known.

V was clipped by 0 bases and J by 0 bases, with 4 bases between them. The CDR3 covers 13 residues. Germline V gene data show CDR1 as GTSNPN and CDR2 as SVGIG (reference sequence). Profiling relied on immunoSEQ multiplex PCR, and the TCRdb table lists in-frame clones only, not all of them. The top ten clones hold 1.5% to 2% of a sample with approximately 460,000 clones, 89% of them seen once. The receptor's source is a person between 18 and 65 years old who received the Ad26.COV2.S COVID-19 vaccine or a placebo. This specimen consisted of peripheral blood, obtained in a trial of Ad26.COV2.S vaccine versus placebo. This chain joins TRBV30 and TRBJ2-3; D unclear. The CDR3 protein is CAWSVMSTDTQYF. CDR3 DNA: TGTGCCTGGAGTGTGATGAGCACAGATACGCAGTATTTT. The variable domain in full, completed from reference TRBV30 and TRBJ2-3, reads SQTIHQWPATLVQPVGSPLSLECTVEGTSNPNLYWYRQAAGRGLQLLFYSVGIGQISSEVPQNLSASRPQDRQFILSSKKLLLSDSGFYLCAWSVMSTDTQYFGPGTRLTVL.